This passage covers 24 T cell receptor beta chains from one sample sequenced in a study of cytomegalovirus exposure and HLA in healthy donors. Method: immunoSEQ multiplex PCR; TCRdb's copy keeps in-frame clones and lacks some. The profile shows 120,000 or so clones, around 90% of them singletons. Sequenced sample: PBMCs. These receptors all come from a woman aged 18-29 years in good health and CMV-seronegative.

This rearrangement joins TRBV6-5 to TRBJ2-1; TRBD1 might be the D (6 bases). The germline V and J ends were trimmed by 2 bases and 3 bases, with 14 bases remaining between them. In germline, CDR1 is MNHEY, CDR2 SVGAGI. The CDR3 extends over 16 amino acids. The CDR3 is CASSYVTGNGYNEQFF. CDR3 nucleotide sequence: TGTGCCAGCAGTTACGTAACAGGGAACGGCTACAATGAGCAGTTCTTC.

The chain has TRBV7-8 and TRBJ2-1; D is undetermined. There are 13 residues in the CDR3. The germline V gene encodes CDR1 SGHVS and CDR2 FQNEAQ. V was shortened by 2 bases and J by 4 bases, with 6 bases between the two germline ends. The CDR3 nucleotides are TGTGCCAGCAGCTTACTAGATTACAATGAGCAGTTCTTC. Protein sequence: CASSLLDYNEQFF.

This chain connects TRBV2 to TRBJ2-3, with TRBD2 matching 7 bases. Germline V gene data show CDR1 as SNHLY and CDR2 as FYNNEI. The CDR3 contains 15 residues. With 5 bases clipped from V and 2 bases from J, the junction kept 7 bases outside the gene matches. In DNA form, the CDR3 reads TGTGCCAGCAGTCTGGGGGGGGACCCCACAGATACGCAGTATTTT. This translates into CASSLGGDPTDTQYF.

V gene TRBV11-2 combines with J gene TRBJ2-7; D gene ambiguous. Germline V CDR1 and CDR2: SGHAT, FQNNGV. V lost 2 bases and J lost 3, with 5 bases in between. The CDR3 is made up of 12 amino acids. CDR3 in DNA: TGTGCCAGCAGCTTAACTCTCTACGAGCAGTACTTC. It yields the protein CASSLTLYEQYF.

The rearrangement uses TRBV28 and TRBJ2-7, with D perhaps matching TRBD2 (5 bases). Germline V gene sequence: CDR1 MDHEN, CDR2 SYDVKM. The CDR3 covers 15 residues. Trimming cost V 2 bases and J 5 bases, with 16 bases left between them. Here the CDR3 DNA reads TGTGCCAGCAGTTTAAAGGGAGAGCTTCTAAACGAGCAGTACTTC. It specifies CASSLKGELLNEQYF. Combining the CDR3 with reference TRBV28 and TRBJ2-7 gives the whole variable domain DVKVTQSSRYLVKRTGEKVFLECVQDMDHENMFWYRQDPGLGLRLIYFSYDVKMKEKGDIPEGYSVSREKKERFSLILESASTNQTSMYLCASSLKGELLNEQYFGPGTRLTVT.

The rearrangement links TRBV5-1 to TRBJ1-2; 8 bases fit TRBD1. Losses at the gene ends were 0 bases for V and 7 bases for J; bases not matched to a gene: 5. The CDR3 contains 14 residues. Germline V gene data show CDR1 as SGHRS and CDR2 as YFSETQ. The chain's CDR3 is CASSLVTGEGGYTF. CDR3 nucleotides: TGCGCCAGCAGCTTGGTGACAGGGGAAGGTGGCTACACCTTC.

This sequence joins TRBV4-1 and TRBJ2-3; weak D call: TRBD2 (6 bases). Germline V CDR1 and CDR2: MGHRA, YSYEKL. The CDR3 is 15 residues long. V dropped 4 bases and J dropped 0 bases, with 11 bases sitting between them. The chain's CDR3 is CASSPQLASTDTQYF. CDR3 DNA sequence: TGCGCCAGCAGCCCCCAACTAGCTAGCACAGATACGCAGTATTTT.

The V and J genes are TRBV6-4 and TRBJ2-1; 8 positions match TRBD2. V lost 2 bases to trimming and J lost 6 bases; unmatched junction nucleotides: 3. The germline V gene has CDR1 MRHNA and CDR2 SNTAGT. The CDR3 extends over 14 amino acids. The CDR3 DNA sequence: TGTGCCAGCAGTGACCCAGGGACTAGCAATGAGCAGTTCTTC. It encodes CASSDPGTSNEQFF.

This clone was seen only once. The chain has TRBV10-3 and TRBJ2-1; D is perhaps TRBD2 (6 bases). V was pared by 6 bases and J by 4 bases, with 22 bases between. Germline-derived CDR1 and CDR2 are ENHRY and SYGVKD. The CDR3 loop spans 17 amino acids. CDR3 nucleotides: TGTGCCATCAGCGACCCCGGGGGAAGGCGGGTTTACAATGAGCAGTTCTTC. This encodes CAISDPGGRRVYNEQFF.

The chain employs TRBV30 and TRBJ1-4; a weak D match, TRBD1 (5 bases). Trimming left V 0 bases short and J 4 bases short, with 9 bases between. The CDR3 is 14 amino acids. Germline V CDR1 and CDR2: GTSNPN, SVGIG (reference sequence). CDR3 amino acids: CAWSVLDNNEKLFF. For the CDR3, the DNA is TGTGCCTGGAGTGTACTGGACAATAATGAAAAACTGTTTTTT.

The chain recombines TRBV6-5 with TRBJ2-7; 11 positions agree with TRBD1. The germline V gene has CDR1 MNHEY and CDR2 SVGAGI. V shed 4 bases and J 7 bases; nucleotides not matched to a gene: 6. The CDR3 is 14 residues long. The CDR3 DNA follows: TGTGCCAGCAGTTGGACAGGGGGCGTAGATGAGCAGTACTTC. It yields the protein CASSWTGGVDEQYF.

The chain carries TRBV6-5 and TRBJ1-2, with 7 bases matching TRBD1. This CDR3 is built from 15 residues. Looked up from germline, CDR1 is MNHEY and CDR2 is SVGAGI. With 0 bases clipped from V and 8 bases from J, the junction kept 9 bases outside the gene matches. The CDR3 protein is CASSYSFPDRDGYTF. CDR3 DNA: TGTGCCAGCAGTTACTCATTCCCTGACAGGGACGGCTACACCTTC.

V and J are TRBV7-8 and TRBJ1-2, with D uncertain. Germline values: CDR1 SGHVS, CDR2 FQNEAQ. V gave up 0 bases and J gave up 0 bases, with 14 bases separating them. This CDR3 contains 17 residues. The CDR3 region has the DNA TGTGCCAGCAGCTTAGCGCCCGTCAGTCCCTCTAACTATGGCTACACCTTC. Its translation: CASSLAPVSPSNYGYTF.

To note about this clone: Other DNA sequences in this sample translate to the same CDR3. The chain carries TRBV11-2 and TRBJ1-2; 7 nucleotides agree with TRBD1. Germline CDR1 and CDR2: SGHAT and FQNNGV. This CDR3 has 13 residues. V dropped 5 bases and J dropped 4; count of bases not matched to a gene: 4. CDR3 sequence (DNA): TGTGCCAGCAGCCGGGACAGAGGCTATGGCTACACCTTC. It codes for CASSRDRGYGYTF.

The table lists this clone with a count of one. The V gene is TRBV12-5, the J gene TRBJ2-1; TRBD2 matches at 9 bases. Trimming cost V 4 bases and J 2 bases; bases outside gene matches: 15. The length of the CDR3 is 19 residues. Germline V gene data show CDR1 as LGHNT and CDR2 as FRNRAP. CDR3 bases: TGTGCTAGTGGTTCAAATTTCCCGACTAGCGGACAAACCTACAATGAGCAGTTCTTC. Encoded protein: CASGSNFPTSGQTYNEQFF.

The rearrangement uses TRBV7-3 and TRBJ2-1, with 8 bases matching TRBD2. After removal of 4 bases from V and 5 bases from J, the junction contained 22 bases not matched to a gene. The germline V gene encodes CDR1 SGHTA and CDR2 FQGTGA. The CDR3 covers 20 residues. In DNA form, the CDR3 reads TGTGCCAGCAGCTCACCAGATAACGGGTTAGCGGGACGGGTCGACAATGAGCAGTTCTTC. Its protein product is CASSSPDNGLAGRVDNEQFF.

In this sample, this clone turned up a few times. In DNA, the CDR3 is TGTGCCAGCAGCTTAGGGCAGGGCAATCAGCCCCAGCATTTT. Its protein is CASSLGQGNQPQHF. The chain recombines TRBV7-9 with TRBJ1-5, with no clear D. V shed 1 base and J shed 2 bases, with 6 bases lying between them. CDR3 length: 14 residues. Germline assignment: CDR1 SEHNR and CDR2 FQNEAQ (reference sequence).

The V gene is TRBV19, the J gene TRBJ2-4; the match to TRBD1 covers 8 bases. The V and J ends lost 5 bases and 8 bases, in that order; junction bases with no gene match: 11. The CDR3 consists of 15 residues. Germline V gene lookup returns CDR1 LNHDA and CDR2 SQIVND (reference sequence). The CDR3 region is CASSGPGQATDIQYF. As DNA, the CDR3 is TGTGCCAGTAGTGGACCGGGACAGGCGACGGACATTCAGTACTTC. The whole variable domain, filled in from reference TRBV19 and TRBJ2-4, reads DGGITQSPKYLFRKEGQNVTLSCEQNLNHDAMYWYRQDPGQGLRLIYYSQIVNDFQKGDIAEGYSVSREKKESFPLTVTSAQKNPTAFYLCASSGPGQATDIQYFGAGTRLSVL.

The chain employs TRBV11-2 and TRBJ1-2; D is uncertain. The length of the CDR3 is 15 residues. The V and J ends lost 0 bases and 0 bases respectively, with 8 bases between them. From germline, CDR1 is SGHAT and CDR2 FQNNGV. The DNA of the CDR3 is TGTGCCAGCAGCTTAGATCCTCAGGCTAACTATGGCTACACCTTC. Translation gives CASSLDPQANYGYTF.

Here the CDR3 reads CASSTSLTPGQLAKNIQYF. In nucleotides, the CDR3 is TGTGCCAGCAGTACTAGCCTGACCCCGGGACAGCTAGCCAAAAACATTCAGTACTTC. This rearrangement joins TRBV2 to TRBJ2-4; TRBD1 is a possible D gene (7 bases). Trimming took 5 bases from V and 0 from J, leaving 23 bases between them. Looked up from germline, CDR1 is SNHLY and CDR2 is FYNNEI. This CDR3 contains 19 residues.

This sequence joins TRBV6-1 and TRBJ2-7; D possibly corresponds to TRBD2 (6 bases). The CDR3 spans 14 residues. V was clipped by 3 bases and J by 2 bases, with 11 bases between them. CDR1 MNHNS and CDR2 SASEGT come from the germline V gene. The CDR3: CASSDGGVPYEQYF. The CDR3 region has the DNA TGTGCCAGCAGTGATGGCGGGGTACCCTACGAGCAGTACTTC.

The genes are TRBV14 and TRBJ1-2; TRBD1 matches 7 bases. The ends lost 0 bases at V and 4 bases at J; junction bases unmatched: 11. This CDR3 has 17 amino acids. Germline V gene data show CDR1 as SGHDN and CDR2 as FVKESK. As DNA, the CDR3 is TGTGCCAGCAGCCAAGATCGTGGGACAGTTAGCCCCTATGGCTACACCTTC. Its translation: CASSQDRGTVSPYGYTF.

DNA for the CDR3: TGCGCCAGCAGCCACCGAGCGGGGGCAGGGGCCAACGTCCTGACTTTC. Translated, it gives CASSHRAGAGANVLTF. V gene TRBV5-1 combines with J gene TRBJ2-6; 8 nucleotides match TRBD2. Germline CDR1 and CDR2: SGHRS and YFSETQ. V was clipped by 4 bases and J by 4 bases; unmatched bases: 7. The CDR3 extends over 16 amino acids.

This sequence joins TRBV19 and TRBJ2-7, with D possibly being TRBD2 (7 bases). The germline CDR1 and CDR2 sequences are LNHDA and SQIVND (reference sequence). With 3 bases removed from V and 6 bases from J, the gap between germline ends came to 18 bases. CDR3 length: 15 residues. CDR3 DNA sequence: TGTGCCAGTAGTATCATCTCTGCCGGGGGGCTCGAGCAGTACTTC. This encodes CASSIISAGGLEQYF.